Shown below are 24 T cell receptor beta chains from a single sample sequenced in a study of cytomegalovirus exposure and HLA in healthy donors. The PCR employed 60 Vbeta primers together with 13 Jbeta primers. TCRdb keeps only in-frame clones here, not all; method: immunoSEQ multiplex PCR. This table holds roughly 180,000 clones, roughly 79% found once. The sequencing sample was made of PBMCs. These receptors were obtained from a male donor in good health and CMV-seronegative.

The chain combines TRBV7-2 with TRBJ1-5; D is uncertain. There are 16 residues in the CDR3. V was shortened by 2 bases and J by 0 bases, with 11 bases between the two germline ends. The germline V gene has CDR1 SGHTA and CDR2 FQGNSA. CDR3 residues: CASSLSPGYSNQPQHF. The CDR3 DNA reads TGTGCCAGCAGCTTAAGTCCGGGATATAGCAATCAGCCCCAGCATTTT.

The chain joins TRBV9 to TRBJ1-2, with TRBD1 as a possible D gene (6 bases). The CDR3 contains 14 residues. The germline V gene has CDR1 SGDLS and CDR2 YYNGEE. The ends were cut back, 4 bases at V and 6 bases at J, with 16 bases in the middle. This CDR3 reads CASSRSLTGNGYTF. The CDR3 DNA reads as TGTGCCAGCAGCCGTTCACTCACAGGGAATGGCTACACCTTC.

This clone was recorded a few times. The gene calls are TRBV11-2 and TRBJ2-1; the match to TRBD2 covers 8 bases. The CDR3 length is 14 residues. From germline, CDR1 is SGHAT and CDR2 FQNNGV. Trimming took 2 bases from V and 7 from J; bases not matched to a gene: 4. CDR3 bases: TGTGCCAGCAGCTTACTAGCGGGCTCTAATGAGCAGTTCTTC. It specifies CASSLLAGSNEQFF.

The chain has TRBV5-4 and TRBJ1-2; TRBD1 is a possible D gene (5 bases). Germline V gene data show CDR1 as SGHNT and CDR2 as YYREEE (reference sequence). V gave up 0 bases and J gave up 2 bases, with 14 bases separating them. The CDR3 has 16 amino acids. CDR3 coding DNA: TGTGCCAGCAGCTTGGGACAGCTAAAGAGGAACTATGGCTACACCTTC. This translates into CASSLGQLKRNYGYTF.

J is TRBJ2-3 and V is TRBV9; 9 nucleotides align to TRBD2. Germline V lookup: CDR1 SGDLS, CDR2 YYNGEE. Trimming removed 0 bases from V and 3 bases from J; junction bases left unmatched: 11. The CDR3 is 18 amino acids. The CDR3 DNA sequence: TGTGCCAGCAGCGTAGCTGTAGCTAGCGGGGTGCAAACAGATACGCAGTATTTT. Protein: CASSVAVASGVQTDTQYF.

The chain couples TRBV19 to TRBJ1-1, with 10 bases that match TRBD1. The ends lost 7 bases at V and 2 bases at J; junction bases unmatched: 16. CDR1 and CDR2 (germline): LNHDA, SQIVND (reference sequence). The CDR3 totals 18 residues. CDR3 DNA sequence: TGTGCCAGTACTCCAATACGTGGGACAGGGGATGGAAACACTGAAGCTTTCTTT. Protein product: CASTPIRGTGDGNTEAFF.

V and J are TRBV9 and TRBJ1-1; D is possibly TRBD1 (5 bases). There are 13 residues in the CDR3. The germline V gene has CDR1 SGDLS and CDR2 YYNGEE. Trimming left V 7 bases short and J 4 bases short, with 14 bases between. The CDR3 is CASGGGGGTEAFF. In DNA form, the CDR3 reads TGTGCCAGCGGGGGGGGTGGGGGCACTGAAGCTTTCTTT.

V is TRBV28 and J is TRBJ2-1; D not certain. CDR3 size: 17 residues. V was shortened by 6 bases and J by 1 base, with 19 bases between the two germline ends. The V gene's germline CDR1 is MDHEN and CDR2 SYDVKM. DNA for the CDR3: TGTGCCAGCAGCCTAAGGCCCCTACTAAGGTCCTACAATGAGCAGTTCTTC. Its translation: CASSLRPLLRSYNEQFF.

The V and J genes are TRBV29-1 and TRBJ1-2; TRBD1 matches at 9 bases. The CDR3 length is 12 residues. Trimming removed 7 bases from V and 7 bases from J; junction bases left unmatched: 7. The germline V gene has CDR1 SQVTM and CDR2 ANQGSEA. The CDR3 reads CSGTGQGSGYTF. For the CDR3, the DNA is TGCAGCGGCACCGGACAGGGGTCTGGCTACACCTTC.

CDR3: CASSSGQGDTEAFF. CDR3 bases: TGTGCCAGCAGTTCTGGACAGGGCGACACTGAAGCTTTCTTT. The rearrangement uses TRBV28 and TRBJ1-1; 8 bases are a match to TRBD1. The V segment lost 4 bases and the J segment 3 bases; nucleotides outside the gene matches: 4. The CDR3 consists of 14 residues. Germline values: CDR1 MDHEN, CDR2 SYDVKM.

Comments on this clone: One end of the junction does not line up with germline, which may come from a read error. The chain carries TRBV28 and TRBJ2-7, with 9 bases identical to TRBD2. Germline V gene data show CDR1 as MDHEN and CDR2 as SYDVKM. The CDR3 is 12 residues long. The CDR3 region has the DNA TGTGCCAGCAGTTTCCGGACTGGCGGGAGGGAGTTC. Residues: CASSFRTGGREF.

The chain recombines TRBV6-5 with TRBJ2-1; D is uncertain. The CDR3 is made up of 11 amino acids. Per germline, CDR1 MNHEY and CDR2 SVGAGI. The V end was cut by 6 bases, the J end by 4 bases, with 4 bases between. CDR3 nucleotides: TGTGCCAGCAGACAGTACAATGAGCAGTTCTTC. This encodes CASRQYNEQFF.

V usage is TRBV12-5 and J usage is TRBJ1-5, with D possibly matching TRBD1 (5 bases). The V end was cut by 1 base, the J end by 6 bases, with 10 bases between. The germline gives CDR1 LGHNT, CDR2 FRNRAP. The length of the CDR3 is 14 residues. CDR3 in DNA: TGTGCTAGTGGTTTGGGCAGGGTGCGTCAGCCCCAGCATTTT. This translates into CASGLGRVRQPQHF. The full variable domain, completed using reference TRBV12-5 and TRBJ1-5, is DARVTQTPRHKVTEMGQEVTMRCQPILGHNTVFWYRQTMMQGLELLAYFRNRAPLDDSGMPKDRFSAEMPDATLATLKIQPSEPRDSAVYFCASGLGRVRQPQHFGDGTRLSIL.

The gene calls are TRBV5-6 and TRBJ2-1; unclear D gene. Germline V gene data show CDR1 as SGHDT and CDR2 as YYEEEE. Trimming stripped 4 bases from V and 5 bases from J, with 19 bases between. The CDR3 covers 16 residues. The CDR3 is CASSTQSTQANNEQFF. CDR3 coding DNA: TGTGCCAGCAGCACCCAGAGTACCCAGGCCAACAATGAGCAGTTCTTC.

A remark on this clone: Other DNA sequences of this sample code for an identical CDR3. J is TRBJ1-5 and V is TRBV7-6; D is uncertain. Germline CDR1 and CDR2: SGHVS and FNYEAQ. CDR3 length: 13 residues. Trimming pared 2 bases from V and 4 bases from J, leaving 6 bases between. The CDR3 loop is CASSLRGNQPQHF. In nucleotides, the CDR3 is TGTGCCAGCAGCTTACGGGGAAATCAGCCCCAGCATTTT. The full variable domain, with the rest looked up from reference TRBV7-6 and TRBJ1-5, is GAGVSQSPRYKVTKRGQDVALRCDPISGHVSLYWYRQALGQGPEFLTYFNYEAQQDKSGLPNDRFSAERPEGSISTLTIQRTEQRDSAMYRCASSLRGNQPQHFGDGTRLSIL.

The chain combines TRBV7-2 with TRBJ2-3; weak D call: TRBD2 (5 bases). The CDR3 length is 15 residues. Germline values: CDR1 SGHTA, CDR2 FQGNSA. V shed 5 bases and J shed 4 bases, with 16 bases lying between them. For the CDR3, the DNA is TGTGCCAGCAGCCCCCTCAGCGGTCTTCCAGATACGCAGTATTTT. It codes for CASSPLSGLPDTQYF.

This clone has only one observation. This chain links TRBV19 with TRBJ1-1, with D uncertain. There are 14 residues in the CDR3. Germline CDR1 and CDR2: LNHDA and SQIVND (reference sequence). V shed 4 bases and J shed 6 bases, with 15 bases lying between them. The CDR3 loop is CASSTGSVYPEAFF. The CDR3 bases are TGTGCCAGTAGTACCGGGAGCGTCTATCCTGAAGCTTTCTTT.

The chain combines TRBV9 with TRBJ1-2; 7 nucleotides align to TRBD1. V trimming: 3 bases; J trimming: 7 bases; junction bases outside the gene matches: 6. The germline V gene encodes CDR1 SGDLS and CDR2 YYNGEE. This CDR3 region has 13 residues. The CDR3 sequence: CASSETGWSGYTF. The CDR3 DNA reads as TGTGCCAGCAGCGAGACAGGGTGGAGTGGCTACACCTTC.

This chain uses TRBV9 with TRBJ2-7; 11 nucleotides agree with TRBD2. V shed 1 base, J shed 2 bases, and the junction held 2 bases outside the gene matches. The CDR3 loop spans 15 amino acids. Germline CDR1 reads SGDLS; CDR2 reads YYNGEE. The CDR3 protein is CASSVLAGGTYEQYF. The DNA for the CDR3 is TGTGCCAGCAGCGTACTAGCGGGAGGAACCTACGAGCAGTACTTC.

Concerning this clone: Other DNA sequences in the sample encode the same CDR3. The gene calls are TRBV28 and TRBJ1-5; no clear D. V lost 6 bases and J 4 bases, leaving 4 bases between the germline ends. The germline V gene encodes CDR1 MDHEN and CDR2 SYDVKM. The CDR3 is 11 residues long. The CDR3 DNA sequence: TGTGCCAGCAGCCTAAATCAGCCCCAGCATTTT. It encodes CASSLNQPQHF.

This clone was counted only a few times. The rearrangement links TRBV10-3 to TRBJ2-3; D not certain. Germline CDR1 reads ENHRY; CDR2 reads SYGVKD. This CDR3 has 14 residues. Trimming pared 4 bases from V and 2 bases from J, leaving 10 bases between. The CDR3 DNA reads TGTGCCATCAGTGGGCTTATTAACACAGATACGCAGTATTTT. Translated, it gives CAISGLINTDTQYF.

The genes are TRBV27 and TRBJ1-1; D remains unclear. The germline V gene encodes CDR1 MNHEY and CDR2 SMNVEV (reference sequence). The germline V and J ends were trimmed by 4 bases and 3 bases, with 15 bases remaining between them. The CDR3 loop spans 15 amino acids. CDR3 region: CASSSGYIRDTEAFF. The CDR3, as DNA: TGTGCCAGCAGTTCGGGATACATTAGGGACACTGAAGCTTTCTTT.

The V gene is TRBV27, the J gene TRBJ2-7; 7 nucleotides match TRBD1. V gave up 5 bases and J gave up 1 base; unmatched junction bases: 8. Germline CDR1 is MNHEY and CDR2 is SMNVEV (reference sequence). The CDR3 covers 15 residues. CDR3 loop: CASSRGPTLSYEQYF. CDR3 nucleotides: TGTGCCAGCAGTAGGGGGCCTACACTATCCTACGAGCAGTACTTC.

This sequence joins TRBV28 and TRBJ1-2, with 7 nucleotides matching TRBD1. J gave up 7 bases and V 5 bases, and 10 bases lay outside the gene matches. CDR3 length equals 14 residues. CDR1 is MDHEN, CDR2 SYDVKM, per germline. The chain's CDR3 is CASSPPPTGLGYTF. The CDR3, as DNA: TGTGCCAGCAGTCCACCACCGACAGGGCTTGGCTACACCTTC.